This TCR beta chain was sequenced for a study of cytomegalovirus exposure and HLA in healthy donors (dated by TCRdb to about 2017). As for the study more broadly: According to a later analysis, the 110 or so validation repertoires were produced on the same platform as the roughly 700 repertoires of the first cohort. The study aimed to test whether cataloging public T cell receptors could reveal signatures of past pathogen exposure. A separate validation cohort of approximately 130 different subjects was used in addition to the roughly 700-subject first cohort. To predict cytomegalovirus infection status, the study brought together high-throughput TCR immunosequencing, statistical association of individual TCRs with disease status, and machine learning.

As concerns this clone: It lacks a known antigen. Base qualities are not recorded, but no much larger clone differs from it by a single base.

Receptors were amplified or captured by the immunoSEQ multiplex PCR assay. In the authors' own workflow: To diagnose cytomegalovirus status from the catalog of TCR beta chain sequences, a statistical classification framework was built. The clones in this table, taken by TCRdb from immuneACCESS, are in-frame only. Not every clone is retained; where verified, under half of the shortfall comes from an unresolved V gene, and the cause of the rest is unknown. The V and J calls and clone size are taken from that table; D and trimming were inferred from the DNA. Here the sample has 250,000 to 350,000 clones; 86% occur a single time. Together, the top ten hold 0.75% to 0.85% of the sample. The donors were included in the validation cohort of 120 subjects, a group kept apart from the roughly 670-subject first cohort. Between the V and J ends, shortened by 3 bases and 1 base respectively, the junction contains 14 bases. Taken from cysteine to phenylalanine, the CDR3 has 16 residues. The kept DNA is CDR3 alone, 48 bases in frame from the first base. CDR1 LGHNA and CDR2 YSLEER are derived from the germline V gene.

General study outcomes and caveats: In vitro tests confirmed that three of the cytomegalovirus-associated TCR beta chains recognize cytomegalovirus antigens. Subsequent analysis determined that TCRs grouped into clusters in the first cohort also showed a tendency toward co-occurrence across the 130 or so validation repertoires, and 94% of cluster scores exceeded 0. The authors suggested that the approach could potentially be generalized to other disease states and immunological phenotypes. Most TCR sequences were observed very rarely across donors, whereas some public TCRs were present in many individuals. Cytomegalovirus status was reported to be diagnosed by the classifier with high specificity and sensitivity in both the original and validation cohorts. The study gave a list of 150 to 200 TCR beta chains associated with cytomegalovirus. A later analysis had no HLA typing for the validation cohort, so co-occurrence there was scored across all 110 or so repertoires.

The material sequenced was PBMCs. This receptor was identified in a woman aged 18-35 years in good health and CMV-seronegative. The chain joins TRBV4-3 to TRBJ2-3; the D gene is perhaps TRBD1, from 6 matching bases. DNA sequence: TGCGCCAGCAGCCAGAGGACAGCTACCCGCACAGATACGCAGTATTTT. This yields the protein CASSQRTATRTDTQYF.